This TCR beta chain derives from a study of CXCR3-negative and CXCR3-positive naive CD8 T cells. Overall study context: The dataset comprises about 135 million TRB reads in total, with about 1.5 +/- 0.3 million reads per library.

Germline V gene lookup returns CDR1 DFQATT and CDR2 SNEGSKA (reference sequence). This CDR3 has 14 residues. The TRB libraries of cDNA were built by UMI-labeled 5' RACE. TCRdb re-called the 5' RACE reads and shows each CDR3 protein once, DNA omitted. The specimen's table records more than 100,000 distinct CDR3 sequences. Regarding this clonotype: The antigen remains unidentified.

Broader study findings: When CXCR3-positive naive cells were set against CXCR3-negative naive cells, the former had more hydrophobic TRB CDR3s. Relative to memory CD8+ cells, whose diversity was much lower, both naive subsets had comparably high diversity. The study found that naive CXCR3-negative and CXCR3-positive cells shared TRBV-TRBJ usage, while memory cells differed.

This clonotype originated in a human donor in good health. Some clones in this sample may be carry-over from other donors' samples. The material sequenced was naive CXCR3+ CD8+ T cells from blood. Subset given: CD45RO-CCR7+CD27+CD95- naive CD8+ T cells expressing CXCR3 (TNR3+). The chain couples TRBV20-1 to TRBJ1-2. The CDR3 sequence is CSAHPGPIKYGYTF.